This is a list of T cell receptor beta chains from one sample in a study of cytomegalovirus exposure and HLA in healthy donors. Method: immunoSEQ multiplex PCR; TCRdb's copy keeps in-frame clones and lacks some. Among some 170,000 clones listed, roughly nine tenths were seen once. Input material: PBMCs. These receptor sequences come from a woman under 40 in good health and CMV-seronegative. The CDR3 runs from the conserved cysteine through the conserved F or W. Fields, in order: J gene, D gene, V gene, clone size, CDR3 protein, CDR3 DNA. A D gene is named only where the DNA matches it firmly. Size tells how often a clone was seen (once, few, many) or the class of an expanded clone, and some rows leave it out.

j_gene: TRBJ1-1; d_gene: NA; v_gene: TRBV5-1; abundance: few; CDR3aa: CASSLGGRAGGTEAFF; CDR3nt: TGCGCCAGCAGCTTGGGGGGTAGGGCCGGGGGCACTGAAGCTTTCTTT
j_gene: TRBJ1-1; d_gene: TRBD1; v_gene: TRBV5-1; abundance: NA; CDR3aa: CASSLGGTGGGMMTEAFF; CDR3nt: TGCGCCAGCAGCTTGGGGGGAACAGGGGGCGGTATGATGACTGAAGCTTTCTTT
j_gene: TRBJ2-1; d_gene: TRBD1; v_gene: TRBV6-6; abundance: few; CDR3aa: CASSNRGQADQEQFF; CDR3nt: TGTGCCAGCAGCAACAGGGGGCAGGCAGATCAAGAGCAGTTCTTC
j_gene: TRBJ2-7; d_gene: TRBD2; v_gene: TRBV5-1; abundance: NA; CDR3aa: CASSLGTSGRTYEQYF; CDR3nt: TGCGCCAGCAGCTTGGGGACTAGCGGGAGAACCTACGAGCAGTACTTC
j_gene: TRBJ1-1; d_gene: NA; v_gene: TRBV29-1; abundance: NA; CDR3aa: CSVAAGVLNTEAFF; CDR3nt: TGCAGCGTTGCTGCAGGCGTCCTGAACACTGAAGCTTTCTTT
j_gene: TRBJ1-4; d_gene: NA; v_gene: TRBV19; abundance: NA; CDR3aa: CASSALGAATNEKLFF; CDR3nt: TGTGCCAGTAGTGCCCTAGGGGCAGCAACTAATGAAAAACTGTTTTTT
j_gene: TRBJ2-7; d_gene: TRBD1; v_gene: TRBV28; abundance: NA; CDR3aa: CASNTPGDSVREQYF; CDR3nt: TGTGCCAGCAATACGCCCGGGGACAGTGTTAGGGAGCAGTACTTC
j_gene: TRBJ1-1; d_gene: TRBD1; v_gene: TRBV7-8; abundance: NA; CDR3aa: CASSGQAAVITEAFF; CDR3nt: TGTGCCAGCTCCGGACAGGCCGCGGTTATCACTGAAGCTTTCTTT
j_gene: TRBJ2-5; d_gene: NA; v_gene: TRBV10-1; abundance: NA; CDR3aa: CASSEDGRGETQYF; CDR3nt: TGCGCCAGCAGTGAGGACGGCAGGGGTGAGACCCAGTACTTC
j_gene: TRBJ2-7; d_gene: TRBD2; v_gene: TRBV4-1; abundance: NA; CDR3aa: CASSQGLSGISEQYF; CDR3nt: TGCGCCAGCAGCCAAGGTCTTAGCGGGATCAGCGAGCAGTACTTC
j_gene: TRBJ1-3; d_gene: NA; v_gene: TRBV28; abundance: NA; CDR3aa: CASSLQGLRSGNTIYF; CDR3nt: TGTGCCAGCAGTTTACAGGGACTTAGGTCTGGAAACACCATATATTTT
j_gene: TRBJ1-5; d_gene: NA; v_gene: TRBV6-6; abundance: NA; CDR3aa: CASSPPGAGYQPQHF; CDR3nt: TGTGCCAGCAGTCCCCCAGGGGCTGGTTATCAGCCCCAGCATTTT
j_gene: TRBJ2-1; d_gene: TRBD2; v_gene: TRBV27; abundance: NA; CDR3aa: CASSPLLAGESEQFF; CDR3nt: TGTGCCAGCAGTCCCCTCCTAGCGGGAGAGTCTGAGCAGTTCTTC
j_gene: TRBJ2-7; d_gene: NA; v_gene: TRBV6-1; abundance: NA; CDR3aa: CASSERRGRITYEQYF; CDR3nt: TGTGCCAGCAGTGAGCGGAGGGGGCGGATAACCTACGAGCAGTACTTC
j_gene: TRBJ1-4; d_gene: NA; v_gene: TRBV11-2; abundance: NA; CDR3aa: CASSSVRGNNEKLFF; CDR3nt: TGTGCCAGCAGTTCAGTCCGGGGTAATAATGAAAAACTGTTTTTT
j_gene: TRBJ2-3; d_gene: TRBD2; v_gene: TRBV29-1; abundance: NA; CDR3aa: CSSRGVAGVKDTQYF; CDR3nt: TGCAGCTCCCGAGGGGTAGCGGGAGTGAAAGATACGCAGTATTTT